Shown below are 21 T cell receptor beta chains from a single sample sequenced in a study of control samples from healthy donors and cancer patients. Measured with immunoSEQ multiplex PCR; TCRdb has only the in-frame clones, and not every one. The sample consists of approximately 100,000 clones, just over 85% of them appearing once. Input material: blood. Receptor source: a man in his thirties or forties in good health.

The V gene is TRBV7-9, the J gene TRBJ2-7; 8 bases fit TRBD2. CDR3 length: 14 residues. V lost 3 bases, J lost 6 bases, and 7 bases stayed unmatched. The germline CDR1 and CDR2 sequences are SEHNR and FQNEAQ (reference sequence). Here the CDR3 DNA reads TGTGCCAGCAGCTTCAGCGGGAGTAACGCCGAGCAGTACTTC. As protein: CASSFSGSNAEQYF.

J is TRBJ2-7 and V is TRBV10-1; 7 bases fit TRBD2. The V gene's germline CDR1 is WNHNN and CDR2 SYGVQD (reference sequence). There are 15 residues in the CDR3. Trimming took 5 bases from V and 5 from J; bases not matched to a gene: 12. The CDR3: CASSMGTISLDEQYF. The CDR3 DNA follows: TGCGCCAGCAGTATGGGGACTATAAGCCTCGACGAGCAGTACTTC.

This sequence joins TRBV5-1 and TRBJ2-3; D remains unclear. The CDR3 loop spans 12 amino acids. Between the trimmed V and J ends, which lost 6 bases and 4 bases, there was a span of 9 bases. Per the germline V gene, CDR1 is SGHRS and CDR2 is YFSETQ. The CDR3 sequence is CASTMAADTQYF. In DNA, the CDR3 is TGCGCCAGCACCATGGCTGCAGATACGCAGTATTTT.

This clone has just one count. V gene TRBV20-1 combines with J gene TRBJ2-2; 10 nucleotides match TRBD2. Germline V gene data show CDR1 as DFQATT and CDR2 as SNEGSKA (reference sequence). J was trimmed by 6 bases and V by 3 bases; bases with no gene match: 16. CDR3 length: 18 residues. The CDR3 region has the DNA TGCAGTGCTAGTCGTCTTGGGGCTAGCGGGAGTTATGCCGGGGAGCTGTTTTTT. It encodes CSASRLGASGSYAGELFF.

The chain is built from TRBV5-1 and TRBJ2-7; 9 positions match TRBD2. The J segment lost 3 bases and the V segment lost 4 bases, leaving 8 bases of the junction unmatched. CDR1 is SGHRS and CDR2 is YFSETQ in the germline V gene. The CDR3 sequence is 15 residues long. CDR3 amino acids: CASSTSGTSNYEQYF. In nucleotides, the CDR3 is TGCGCCAGCAGCACCTCCGGGACTAGCAACTACGAGCAGTACTTC.

The rearrangement uses TRBV5-1 and TRBJ2-1; 13 positions agree with TRBD2. The germline V gene encodes CDR1 SGHRS and CDR2 YFSETQ. CDR3 size: 18 residues. The ends lost 4 bases at V and 1 base at J; junction bases unmatched: 8. CDR3 amino acids: CASSPGLAGVESYNEQFF. DNA of the CDR3: TGCGCCAGCAGCCCTGGACTAGCGGGAGTAGAGTCCTACAATGAGCAGTTCTTC.

V is TRBV5-4 and J is TRBJ2-6; the match to TRBD1 covers 7 bases. With 0 bases clipped from V and 3 bases from J, the junction kept 3 bases outside the gene matches. The length of the CDR3 is 16 residues. From germline, CDR1 is SGHNT and CDR2 YYREEE (reference sequence). CDR3 sequence (DNA): TGTGCCAGCAGCTTGGAGACAGGGAGTGGGGCCAACGTCCTGACTTTC. Its translation: CASSLETGSGANVLTF.

The rearrangement links TRBV4-1 to TRBJ2-3; maybe TRBD2 (6 bases). CDR3 length: 16 residues. Trimming took 3 bases from V and 7 from J, leaving 20 bases between them. In germline, CDR1 is MGHRA, CDR2 YSYEKL. The chain's CDR3 is CASSQVGREIGNTQYF. CDR3 in DNA: TGCGCCAGCAGCCAGGTGGGTCGGGAGATCGGAAATACGCAGTATTTT.

The rearrangement links TRBV28 to TRBJ1-4; D not resolved. The CDR3 totals 16 residues. Per the germline V gene, CDR1 is MDHEN and CDR2 is SYDVKM. V gave up 4 bases and J gave up 10 bases, with 22 bases separating them. The DNA of the CDR3 is TGTGCCAGCAGTTCACCCTCGACATCACAATACAGAAAACTGTTTTTT. Translation: CASSSPSTSQYRKLFF.

The chain joins TRBV28 to TRBJ2-6; tentatively, D is TRBD1 (5 bases). Trimming removed 6 bases at V and 0 bases at J, with 9 bases between. This CDR3 comprises 15 residues. Germline-derived CDR1 and CDR2 are MDHEN and SYDVKM. CDR3 protein: CASSPDSSGANVLTF. In nucleotides, the CDR3 is TGTGCCAGCAGCCCCGACAGCTCTGGGGCCAACGTCCTGACTTTC.

J is TRBJ1-6 and V is TRBV5-3; D perhaps matches TRBD1 (5 bases). TRBV5-3 is noted as an ORF with a role that remains uncertain. CDR3 length: 15 residues. Trimming stripped 4 bases from V and 7 bases from J, with 15 bases between. The CDR3 sequence is CARSRRQGLNSPLHF. CDR3 DNA sequence: TGTGCCAGAAGCCGGAGGCAGGGTTTAAATTCACCCCTCCACTTT.

The chain joins TRBV7-3 to TRBJ2-3, with TRBD2 identical over 9 bases. Germline CDR1 reads SGHTA; CDR2 reads FQGTGA. Losses at the gene ends were 6 bases for V and 3 bases for J; bases not matched to a gene: 10. This CDR3 contains 16 residues. The CDR3 nucleotides read TGTGCCAGCAGTAAAAGCGGGGCGGGAGGGACAGATACGCAGTATTTT. Its protein product is CASSKSGAGGTDTQYF.

V gene TRBV28 combines with J gene TRBJ2-7; TRBD2 agrees at 9 bases. The V and J ends lost 8 bases and 4 bases, in that order; junction bases with no gene match: 6. CDR1 and CDR2 from the germline V gene are MDHEN and SYDVKM. CDR3 length equals 13 residues. The CDR3 reads CASDSGSRYEQYF. The DNA of the CDR3 is TGTGCCAGCGATAGCGGGAGTAGGTACGAGCAGTACTTC. The full variable domain, completed using reference TRBV28 and TRBJ2-7, is DVKVTQSSRYLVKRTGEKVFLECVQDMDHENMFWYRQDPGLGLRLIYFSYDVKMKEKGDIPEGYSVSREKKERFSLILESASTNQTSMYLCASDSGSRYEQYFGPGTRLTVT.

There are a few counts of this clone. The V and J genes are TRBV13 and TRBJ1-4; 8 bases agree with TRBD1. The CDR3 loop spans 18 amino acids. CDR1 PRHDT and CDR2 FYEKMQ come from the germline V gene (reference sequence). V was pared by 4 bases and J by 7 bases, with 17 bases of the junction left unmatched. The CDR3 DNA sequence: TGTGCCAGCAGCTGGGCCCTAGGCGGGACAGGTGAAAGTGAAAAACTGTTTTTT. This encodes CASSWALGGTGESEKLFF.

The V and J genes are TRBV30 and TRBJ2-3; no definite D call. The CDR3 runs 11 residues. V lost 2 bases and J lost 6, with 6 bases in between. Germline loops: CDR1 GTSNPN, CDR2 SVGIG (reference sequence). CDR3 in DNA: TGTGCCTGGAGTTTAGGTGATACGCAGTATTTT. This sequence encodes CAWSLGDTQYF.

This chain connects TRBV30 to TRBJ2-3, with a weak D call TRBD2 (6 bases). Germline CDR1 reads GTSNPN; CDR2 reads SVGIG (reference sequence). V dropped 4 bases and J dropped 0 bases, with 14 bases sitting between them. This CDR3 contains 15 residues. The DNA for the CDR3 is TGTGCCTGGACCCCGGGACTCCATAGCACAGATACGCAGTATTTT. Translation gives CAWTPGLHSTDTQYF. Filled out from reference TRBV30 and TRBJ2-3, the complete variable domain reads SQTIHQWPATLVQPVGSPLSLECTVEGTSNPNLYWYRQAAGRGLQLLFYSVGIGQISSEVPQNLSASRPQDRQFILSSKKLLLSDSGFYLCAWTPGLHSTDTQYFGPGTRLTVL.

The rearrangement links TRBV18 to TRBJ1-1; 10 bases are a match to TRBD1. The CDR3 runs 15 residues. Germline lookup yields CDR1 KGHSH and CDR2 LQKENI. Trimming cost V 3 bases and J 5 bases; bases outside gene matches: 6. The CDR3 reads CASSPQTGGKTEAFF. CDR3 DNA: TGTGCCAGCTCACCTCAGACAGGGGGCAAGACTGAAGCTTTCTTT.

The DNA of the CDR3 is TGTGCCAGCAGCGTTATAGAGATGAACACTGAAGCTTTCTTT. Protein: CASSVIEMNTEAFF. This sequence joins TRBV9 and TRBJ1-1; no reliable D call. This CDR3 is built from 14 residues. Germline V lookup: CDR1 SGDLS, CDR2 YYNGEE. Trimming cost V 2 bases and J 0 bases, with 8 bases left between them.

The chain recombines TRBV19 with TRBJ2-2; 16 nucleotides align to TRBD2. This CDR3 has 19 amino acids. The trim removed 4 bases at V and 5 bases at J, leaving 10 bases unmatched. The germline V gene has CDR1 LNHDA and CDR2 SQIVND (reference sequence). DNA for the CDR3: TGTGCCAGTAGTAAAACCGGGACTAGCGGGAGGGGTAGTACCGGGGAGCTGTTTTTT. It codes for CASSKTGTSGRGSTGELFF.

The chain links TRBV6-1 to TRBJ1-2, with D uncertain. CDR3 length equals 15 residues. Germline values: CDR1 MNHNS, CDR2 SASEGT. Trimming removed 2 bases from V and 4 bases from J, with 14 bases in between. CDR3 bases: TGTGCCAGCAGTGAATCGGCCGTCTCTGGCTATGGCTACACCTTC. Its translation: CASSESAVSGYGYTF.

The chain is built from TRBV11-2 and TRBJ2-7; weak D call: TRBD1 (5 bases). The CDR3 runs 15 residues. The V gene lost 6 bases and the J gene lost 2 bases, with 17 bases spanning the gap. Germline V CDR1 and CDR2: SGHAT, FQNNGV. The CDR3 DNA is TGTGCCAGCAGTAATTACAGGCCATCCCCCTACGAGCAGTACTTC. This codes for CASSNYRPSPYEQYF.